These T cell receptor beta chains were read from a single sample in a study of technical replicates of blood from a few donors. Data came from immunoSEQ multiplex PCR; TCRdb stores just in-frame clones and leaves some out. This sample has almost 70,000 clones, with over 70% found just once. Input material: PBMCs. These receptors were collected from a human donor in good health. Some clones in this sample may be carry-over from other donors' samples. Both conserved end residues are part of each CDR3. The D gene is left open where the match is weak. The listing skips clone size in some rows; elsewhere it reads once, few, many or a size class.

V: TRBV6-4; D: .; size: .; J: TRBJ2-2; DNA: TGTGCCAGCAGCGCCCTAGGGGGCACCGGGGAGCTGTTTTTT; CDR3: CASSALGGTGELFF
V: TRBV5-6; D: .; size: .; J: TRBJ2-7; DNA: TGTGCCAGCAGCTCTCTTATTTACTACGAGCAGTACTTC; CDR3: CASSSLIYYEQYF
V: TRBV28; D: TRBD2; size: few; J: TRBJ2-5; DNA: TGTGCCAGCAGTTTATCCGGGCGGGGGGAGACCCAGTACTTC; CDR3: CASSLSGRGETQYF
V: TRBV7-6; D: TRBD2; size: .; J: TRBJ2-7; DNA: TGTGCCAGCAGTTGGGGTGGGCGGGGGGCACCCCACGAGCAGTACTTC; CDR3: CASSWGGRGAPHEQYF
V: TRBV19; D: .; size: .; J: TRBJ2-1; DNA: TGTGCCAGTAGAAGTGTTGCGGTTAATGAGCAGTTCTTC; CDR3: CASRSVAVNEQFF
V: TRBV15; D: .; size: .; J: TRBJ1-1; DNA: TGTGCCACCAGCAGAGGAAGGGCAGGGGTGAACACTGAAGCTTTCTTT; CDR3: CATSRGRAGVNTEAFF
V: TRBV11-1; D: TRBD2; size: .; J: TRBJ2-1; DNA: TGTGCCAGCAGCTTTAATTATTGGGGGACTAGCGGTAATGAGCAGTTCTTC; CDR3: CASSFNYWGTSGNEQFF
V: TRBV6-1; D: .; size: .; J: TRBJ1-3; DNA: TGTGCCAGCAGTGGCGGTGGAAACACCATATATTTT; CDR3: CASSGGGNTIYF
V: TRBV11-2; D: TRBD2; size: once; J: TRBJ2-6; DNA: TGTGCCAGCAGCTTAGGGCCAGCGGGGGGCTCTGGGGCCAACGTCCTGACTTTC; CDR3: CASSLGPAGGSGANVLTF
V: TRBV7-7; D: .; size: .; J: TRBJ2-7; DNA: TGTGCCAGCAGCTTAGGTTGGCCGCACTACGAGCAGTACTTC; CDR3: CASSLGWPHYEQYF
V: TRBV4-3; D: TRBD2; size: .; J: TRBJ2-1; DNA: TGCGCCAGCAGCCAAGGAGGACTAGCGGTATACAATGAGCAGTTCTTC; CDR3: CASSQGGLAVYNEQFF
V: TRBV18; D: .; size: .; J: TRBJ1-3; DNA: TGTGCCAGCTCACCGTCTTGGCCGGGCTCTGGAAACACCATATATTTT; CDR3: CASSPSWPGSGNTIYF